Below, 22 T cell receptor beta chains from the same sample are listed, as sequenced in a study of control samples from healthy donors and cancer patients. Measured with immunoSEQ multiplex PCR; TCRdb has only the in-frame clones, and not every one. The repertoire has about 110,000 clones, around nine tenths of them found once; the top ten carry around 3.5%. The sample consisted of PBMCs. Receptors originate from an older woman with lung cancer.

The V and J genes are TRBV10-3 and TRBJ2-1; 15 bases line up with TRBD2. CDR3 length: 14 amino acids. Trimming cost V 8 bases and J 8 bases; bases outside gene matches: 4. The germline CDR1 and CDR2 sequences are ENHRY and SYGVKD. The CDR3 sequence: CAIGTSGRNDEQFF. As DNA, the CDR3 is TGTGCCATCGGGACTAGCGGGAGGAATGATGAGCAGTTCTTC.

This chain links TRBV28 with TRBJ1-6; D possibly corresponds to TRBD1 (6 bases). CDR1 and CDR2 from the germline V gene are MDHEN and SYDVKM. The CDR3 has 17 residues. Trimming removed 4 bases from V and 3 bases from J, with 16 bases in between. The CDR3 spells CASSYAGALDYNSPLHF. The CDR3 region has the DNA TGTGCCAGCAGTTACGCAGGGGCCTTGGACTATAATTCACCCCTCCACTTT.

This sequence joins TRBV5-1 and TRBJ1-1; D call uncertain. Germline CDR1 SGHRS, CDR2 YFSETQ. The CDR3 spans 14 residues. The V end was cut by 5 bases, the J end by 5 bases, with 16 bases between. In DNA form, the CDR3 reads TGCGCCAGCAGGTTATTCCCCGGAGGAACTGAAGCTTTCTTT. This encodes CASRLFPGGTEAFF.

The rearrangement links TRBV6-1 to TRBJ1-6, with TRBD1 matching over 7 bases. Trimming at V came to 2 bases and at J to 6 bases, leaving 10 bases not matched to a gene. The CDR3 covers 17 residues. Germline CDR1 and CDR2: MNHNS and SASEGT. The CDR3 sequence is CASSEIDRASSNSPLHF. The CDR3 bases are TGTGCCAGCAGTGAAATCGACAGGGCTAGCTCTAATTCACCCCTCCACTTT.

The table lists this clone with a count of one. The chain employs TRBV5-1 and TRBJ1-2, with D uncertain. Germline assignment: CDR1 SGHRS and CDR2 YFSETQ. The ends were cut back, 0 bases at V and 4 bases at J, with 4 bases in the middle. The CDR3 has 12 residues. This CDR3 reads CASSLDSYGYTF. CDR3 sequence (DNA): TGCGCCAGCAGCTTGGATAGCTATGGCTACACCTTC.

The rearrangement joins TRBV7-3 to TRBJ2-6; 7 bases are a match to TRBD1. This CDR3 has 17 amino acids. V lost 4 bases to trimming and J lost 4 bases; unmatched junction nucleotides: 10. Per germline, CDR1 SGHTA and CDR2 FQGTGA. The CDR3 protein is CASSSPDRPRGANVLTF. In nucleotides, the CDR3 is TGTGCCAGCAGCTCCCCGGACAGGCCCCGCGGGGCCAACGTCCTGACTTTC.

The CDR3 reads CASSLAGTNYGYTF. DNA for the CDR3: TGCGCCAGCAGCTTGGCCGGGACTAACTATGGCTACACCTTC. The rearrangement links TRBV5-1 to TRBJ1-2; D ambiguous. Germline loops: CDR1 SGHRS, CDR2 YFSETQ. Trimming took off 0 bases at V and 0 bases at J, with 6 bases between the two ends. This CDR3 is built from 14 residues.

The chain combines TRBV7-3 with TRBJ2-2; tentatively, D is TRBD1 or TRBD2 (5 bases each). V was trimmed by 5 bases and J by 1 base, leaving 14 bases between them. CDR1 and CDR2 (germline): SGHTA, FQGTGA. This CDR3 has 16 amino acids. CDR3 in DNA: TGTGCCAGCAGCACCGCCGGGGCCCTGAACACCGGGGAGCTGTTTTTT. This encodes CASSTAGALNTGELFF.

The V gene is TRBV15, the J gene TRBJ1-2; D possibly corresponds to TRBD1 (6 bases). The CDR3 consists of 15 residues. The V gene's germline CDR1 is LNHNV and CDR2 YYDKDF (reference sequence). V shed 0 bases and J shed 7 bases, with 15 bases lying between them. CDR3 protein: CATSRDWTVGAGYTF. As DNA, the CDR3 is TGTGCCACCAGCAGAGATTGGACAGTGGGGGCTGGCTACACCTTC. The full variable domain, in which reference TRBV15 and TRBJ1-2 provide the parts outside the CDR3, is DAMVIQNPRYQVTQFGKPVTLSCSQTLNHNVMYWYQQKSSQAPKLLFHYYDKDFNNEADTPDNFQSRRPNTSFCFLDIRSPGLGDTAMYLCATSRDWTVGAGYTFGSGTRLTVV.

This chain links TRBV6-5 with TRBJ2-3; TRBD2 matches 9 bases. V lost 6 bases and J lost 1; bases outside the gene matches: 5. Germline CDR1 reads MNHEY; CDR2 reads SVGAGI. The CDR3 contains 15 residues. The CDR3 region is CASSSSGSGTDTQYF. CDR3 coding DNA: TGTGCCAGCAGCAGTAGCGGGAGCGGCACAGATACGCAGTATTTT.

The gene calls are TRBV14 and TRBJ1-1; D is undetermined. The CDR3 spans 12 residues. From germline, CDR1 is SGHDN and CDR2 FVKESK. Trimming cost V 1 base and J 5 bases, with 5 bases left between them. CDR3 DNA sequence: TGTGCCAGCAGCCAAGGTTGGACTGAAGCTTTCTTT. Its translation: CASSQGWTEAFF.

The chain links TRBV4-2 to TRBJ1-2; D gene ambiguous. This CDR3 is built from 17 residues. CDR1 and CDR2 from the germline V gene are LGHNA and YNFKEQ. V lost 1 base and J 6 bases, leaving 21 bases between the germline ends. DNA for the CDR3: TGTGCCAGCAGCCAAGTTGACGCGGGATATCTTTTAGATGGCTACACCTTC. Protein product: CASSQVDAGYLLDGYTF.

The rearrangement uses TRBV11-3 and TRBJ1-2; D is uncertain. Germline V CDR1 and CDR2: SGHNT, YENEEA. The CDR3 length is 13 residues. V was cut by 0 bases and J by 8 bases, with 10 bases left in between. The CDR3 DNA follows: TGTGCCAGCAGCTTAGATCGAGGTGGCGGCTACACCTTC. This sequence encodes CASSLDRGGGYTF.

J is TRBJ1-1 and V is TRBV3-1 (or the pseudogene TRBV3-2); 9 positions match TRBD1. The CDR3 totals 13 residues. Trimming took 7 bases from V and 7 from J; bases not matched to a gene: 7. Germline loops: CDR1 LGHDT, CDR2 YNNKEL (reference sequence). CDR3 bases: TGTGCCAGCACACAGGGGGCAAGAGATGAAGCTTTCTTT. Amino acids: CASTQGARDEAFF.

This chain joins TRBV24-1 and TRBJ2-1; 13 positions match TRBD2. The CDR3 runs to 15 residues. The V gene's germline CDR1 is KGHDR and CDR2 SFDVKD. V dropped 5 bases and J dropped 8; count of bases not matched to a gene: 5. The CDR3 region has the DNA TGTGCCACCAGTGGGACTAGCGGGAGAACCCATGAGCAGTTCTTC. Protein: CATSGTSGRTHEQFF.

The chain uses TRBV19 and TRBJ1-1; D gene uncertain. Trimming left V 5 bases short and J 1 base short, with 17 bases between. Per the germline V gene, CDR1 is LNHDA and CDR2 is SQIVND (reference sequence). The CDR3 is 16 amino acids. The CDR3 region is CASSRIEAAKNTEAFF. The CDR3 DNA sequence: TGTGCCAGTAGTCGAATAGAGGCGGCCAAGAACACTGAAGCTTTCTTT. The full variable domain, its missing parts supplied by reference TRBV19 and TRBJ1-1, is DGGITQSPKYLFRKEGQNVTLSCEQNLNHDAMYWYRQDPGQGLRLIYYSQIVNDFQKGDIAEGYSVSREKKESFPLTVTSAQKNPTAFYLCASSRIEAAKNTEAFFGQGTRLTVV.

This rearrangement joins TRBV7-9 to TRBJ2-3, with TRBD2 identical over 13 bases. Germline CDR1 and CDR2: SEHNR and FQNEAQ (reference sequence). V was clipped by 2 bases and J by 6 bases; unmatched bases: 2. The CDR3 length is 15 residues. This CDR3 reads CASSLTGLAGDTQYF. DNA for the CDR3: TGTGCCAGCAGCTTAACGGGACTAGCGGGGGATACGCAGTATTTT.

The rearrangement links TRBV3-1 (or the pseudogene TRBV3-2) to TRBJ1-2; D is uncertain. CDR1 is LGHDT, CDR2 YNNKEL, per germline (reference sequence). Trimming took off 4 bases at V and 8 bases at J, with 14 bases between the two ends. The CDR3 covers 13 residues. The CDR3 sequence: CASSRREGGGYTF. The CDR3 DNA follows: TGTGCCAGCAGCCGTCGTGAGGGTGGCGGCTACACCTTC.

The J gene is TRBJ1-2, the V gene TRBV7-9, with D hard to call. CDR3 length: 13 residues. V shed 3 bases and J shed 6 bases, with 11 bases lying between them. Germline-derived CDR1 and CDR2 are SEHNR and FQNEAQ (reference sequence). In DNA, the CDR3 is TGTGCCAGCAGCTTTATCCGCGGGGATGGCTACACCTTC. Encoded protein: CASSFIRGDGYTF. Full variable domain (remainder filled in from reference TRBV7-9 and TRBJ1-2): DTGVSQNPRHKITKRGQNVTFRCDPISEHNRLYWYRQTLGQGPEFLTYFQNEAQLEKSRLLSDRFSAERPKGSFSTLEIQRTEQGDSAMYLCASSFIRGDGYTFGSGTRLTVV.

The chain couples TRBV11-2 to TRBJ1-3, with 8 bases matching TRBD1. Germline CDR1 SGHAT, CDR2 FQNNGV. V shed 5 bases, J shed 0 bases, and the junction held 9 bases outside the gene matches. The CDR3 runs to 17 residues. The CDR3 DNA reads TGTGCCAGCAGCCGCTCCGGACAGGGTTTCTCTGGAAACACCATATATTTT. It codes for CASSRSGQGFSGNTIYF. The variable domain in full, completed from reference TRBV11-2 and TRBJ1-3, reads EAGVAQSPRYKIIEKRQSVAFWCNPISGHATLYWYQQILGQGPKLLIQFQNNGVVDDSQLPKDRFSAERLKGVDSTLKIQPAKLEDSAVYLCASSRSGQGFSGNTIYFGEGSWLTVV.

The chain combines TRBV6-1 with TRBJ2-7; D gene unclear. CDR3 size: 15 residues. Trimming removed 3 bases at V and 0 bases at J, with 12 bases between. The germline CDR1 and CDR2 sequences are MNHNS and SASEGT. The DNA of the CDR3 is TGTGCCAGCAGTGAGCCCCTCAGGAGCTCCTACGAGCAGTACTTC. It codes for CASSEPLRSSYEQYF.

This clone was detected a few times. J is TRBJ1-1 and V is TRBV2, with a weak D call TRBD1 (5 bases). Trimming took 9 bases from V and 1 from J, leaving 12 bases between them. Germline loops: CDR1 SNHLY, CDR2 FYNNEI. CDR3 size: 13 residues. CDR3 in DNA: TGTGCCAGTCATCTAGGACAGAACACTGAAGCTTTCTTT. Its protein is CASHLGQNTEAFF.